These 16 T cell receptor beta chains originate from one sample sequenced in a study of cytomegalovirus exposure and HLA in healthy donors. PCR was performed using 60 Vbeta and 13 Jbeta primers. Produced via immunoSEQ multiplex PCR; TCRdb's table is partial and in-frame only. In the table there are some 74,000 clones, less than 85% of which are singletons. The sample taken for sequencing was PBMCs. These receptors all come from a male donor in good health and CMV-seronegative.

This rearrangement joins TRBV6-6 to TRBJ1-1; 8 bases agree with TRBD1. The germline V gene has CDR1 MNHNY and CDR2 SVGAGI (reference sequence). The trim removed 4 bases at V and 1 base at J, leaving 5 bases unmatched. The CDR3 extends over 15 amino acids. DNA for the CDR3: TGTGCCAGCAGTTCCGGAGGACAGGGGAACACTGAAGCTTTCTTT. It encodes CASSSGGQGNTEAFF.

Comments on this clone: At one boundary the junction diverges from the germline segment, which might be a read error. The chain carries TRBV6-5 and TRBJ1-2; TRBD1 aligns across 7 bases. CDR1 and CDR2 (germline): MNHEY, SVGAGI. CDR3 size: 16 residues. The CDR3 is CASSYSRQGSRYGYPF. In DNA, the CDR3 is TGTGCCAGCAGTTACTCGAGACAGGGAAGTCGGTATGGCTACCCCTTC.

This clone was recorded a few times. This sample also contains other DNA sequences that code for the same CDR3. V and J are TRBV5-4 and TRBJ1-1, with D unresolved. Trimming pared 4 bases from V and 0 bases from J, leaving 10 bases between. CDR1 SGHNT and CDR2 YYREEE come from the germline V gene (reference sequence). This CDR3 is 14 amino acids long. The CDR3 sequence is CASSQDTVNTEAFF. CDR3 DNA sequence: TGTGCCAGCAGCCAGGATACAGTGAACACTGAAGCTTTCTTT.

The V call is TRBV6-6, the J call TRBJ2-7, with 11 positions matching TRBD1. Germline V CDR1 and CDR2: MNHNY, SVGAGI (reference sequence). The V and J ends lost 6 bases and 3 bases, in that order; junction bases with no gene match: 10. The CDR3 runs 16 residues. CDR3 amino acids: CASSPPPGQGDYEQYF. In nucleotides, the CDR3 is TGTGCCAGCAGCCCACCTCCGGGACAGGGGGACTACGAGCAGTACTTC.

The rearrangement joins TRBV2 to TRBJ2-3, with TRBD2 matching 12 bases. Germline V gene lookup returns CDR1 SNHLY and CDR2 FYNNEI. This CDR3 is built from 15 residues. V gave up 6 bases and J gave up 0 bases; unmatched junction bases: 1. The CDR3 reads CASRGTSGSTDTQYF. As DNA, the CDR3 is TGTGCCAGCAGGGGGACTAGCGGGAGCACAGATACGCAGTATTTT.

The chain links TRBV5-1 to TRBJ1-2; D is perhaps TRBD1 (6 bases). This CDR3 comprises 14 residues. The V gene lost 5 bases and the J gene lost 0 bases, with 11 bases spanning the gap. Per germline, CDR1 SGHRS and CDR2 YFSETQ. The CDR3 spells CASSRDTTNYGYTF. The CDR3 DNA is TGCGCCAGCAGTCGGGACACCACTAACTATGGCTACACCTTC.

This rearrangement joins TRBV4-1 to TRBJ2-5; 14 nucleotides agree with TRBD2. The length of the CDR3 is 17 residues. CDR1 and CDR2 from the germline V gene are MGHRA and YSYEKL. The J segment lost 0 bases and the V segment lost 4 bases, leaving 4 bases of the junction unmatched. CDR3 amino acids: CASSLLTSGGDQETQYF. The CDR3 DNA reads as TGCGCCAGCAGCCTCCTGACTAGCGGGGGGGACCAAGAGACCCAGTACTTC.

V is TRBV29-1 and J is TRBJ2-5, with TRBD2 matching 10 bases. This CDR3 comprises 15 residues. After removal of 0 bases from V and 5 bases from J, the junction contained 6 bases not matched to a gene. Germline V gene lookup returns CDR1 SQVTM and CDR2 ANQGSEA. CDR3 protein: CSVEDEREGRETQYF. In nucleotides, the CDR3 is TGCAGCGTTGAAGATGAGCGGGAGGGCCGTGAGACCCAGTACTTC.

V gene TRBV6-5 combines with J gene TRBJ2-5; TRBD1 matches at 7 bases. V was pared by 2 bases and J by 4 bases, with 7 bases of the junction left unmatched. Germline V gene lookup returns CDR1 MNHEY and CDR2 SVGAGI. This CDR3 spans 15 amino acids. The CDR3 coding sequence is TGTGCCAGCAGTTACCGATTTAGGGGGCGAGAGACCCAGTACTTC. As protein: CASSYRFRGRETQYF.

Comments on this clone: Compared with germline, one end of the junction differs, possibly owing to a read error. This chain links TRBV30 with TRBJ1-5, with TRBD1 matching 9 bases. There are 16 residues in the CDR3. The germline CDR1 and CDR2 sequences are GTSNPN and SVGIG (reference sequence). CDR3 in DNA: TGTGCCTGGAGTGTACAATCAACAGGGGGCTTCCAGCCCCAGAATTTT. This translates into CAWSVQSTGGFQPQNF.

The rearrangement joins TRBV19 to TRBJ1-6, with D uncertain. CDR3 size: 18 residues. In germline, CDR1 is LNHDA, CDR2 SQIVND (reference sequence). The germline V and J ends were trimmed by 0 bases and 6 bases, with 18 bases remaining between them. The CDR3 region has the DNA TGTGCCAGTAGTATAGATAGATACCTCCCGACGGGTAATTCACCCCTCCACTTT. This gives the protein CASSIDRYLPTGNSPLHF.

The CDR3 DNA sequence: TGCGCCAGCAGCCCTTGGACTAGCGGGGGGGCGGCAGATACGCAGTATTTT. Protein: CASSPWTSGGAADTQYF. The V call is TRBV5-1, the J call TRBJ2-3, with 15 bases matching TRBD2. The CDR3 consists of 17 residues. The V gene end was trimmed by 4 bases and the J gene end by 4 bases; junction bases not matched to a gene: 7. Germline CDR1 SGHRS, CDR2 YFSETQ.

This chain uses TRBV5-1 with TRBJ2-7, with TRBD1 as a possible D gene (5 bases). V was shortened by 8 bases and J by 0 bases, with 15 bases between the two germline ends. The CDR3 consists of 14 residues. From germline, CDR1 is SGHRS and CDR2 YFSETQ. CDR3 nucleotide sequence: TGCGCCAGTAGATTTCGACAGAGCTCCTACGAGCAGTACTTC. Its translation is CASRFRQSSYEQYF.

The V and J genes are TRBV11-2 and TRBJ2-6, with 7 bases lining up with TRBD1. The CDR3 length is 18 residues. In germline, CDR1 is SGHAT, CDR2 FQNNGV. V lost 5 bases and J lost 0; bases outside the gene matches: 10. CDR3 protein: CASSDSGQPDSGANVLTF. CDR3 sequence (DNA): TGTGCCAGCAGCGACTCGGGACAGCCCGACTCTGGGGCCAACGTCCTGACTTTC.

V usage is TRBV13 and J usage is TRBJ2-2, with 7 bases lining up with TRBD2. Germline CDR1 PRHDT, CDR2 FYEKMQ (reference sequence). The CDR3 is 15 residues long. J gave up 5 bases and V 3 bases, and 6 bases lay outside the gene matches. The CDR3 sequence is CASSLGGRWTGELFF. The CDR3 DNA reads TGTGCCAGCAGCTTGGGAGGGCGTTGGACCGGGGAGCTGTTTTTT.

The CDR3 loop is CASSVLEDRDNQPQHF. The DNA for the CDR3 is TGTGCCAGCAGTGTTTTAGAGGACAGGGACAATCAGCCCCAGCATTTT. The chain is built from TRBV6-1 and TRBJ1-5; 8 bases match TRBD1. Losses at the gene ends were 4 bases for V and 3 bases for J; bases not matched to a gene: 8. From germline, CDR1 is MNHNS and CDR2 SASEGT. This CDR3 is built from 16 residues.